These 12 T cell receptor beta chains originate from one sample sequenced in a study of blood T cell repertoires in COVID-19. Clones were read by immunoSEQ multiplex PCR, and TCRdb kept only the in-frame ones, dropping some. The data contain about 300,000 clones, nearly 90% of them singletons. The sequenced sample consisted of PBMCs or T cells enriched from blood (not recorded which). These receptors were taken from a woman in her twenties or thirties who had recovered from COVID-19.

The V and J genes are TRBV7-9 and TRBJ2-4; the D is unclear. V lost 4 bases, J lost 1 base, and 8 bases lay in between. The CDR3 is 14 amino acids. The germline V gene encodes CDR1 SEHNR and CDR2 FQNEAQ (reference sequence). As DNA, the CDR3 is TGTGCCAGCAGCTCGACCGGGGCCAAAAACATTCAGTACTTC. It specifies CASSSTGAKNIQYF.

The rearrangement joins TRBV7-6 to TRBJ2-5; a possible D gene is TRBD1 (6 bases). Germline CDR1 and CDR2: SGHVS and FNYEAQ. V shed 4 bases and J shed 4 bases, with 19 bases lying between them. This CDR3 comprises 16 residues. CDR3 in amino acids: CASSYGATGLGETQYF. In DNA, the CDR3 is TGTGCCAGCAGCTATGGGGCCACAGGGTTGGGAGAGACCCAGTACTTC. Full variable domain (missing parts from reference TRBV7-6 and TRBJ2-5): GAGVSQSPRYKVTKRGQDVALRCDPISGHVSLYWYRQALGQGPEFLTYFNYEAQQDKSGLPNDRFSAERPEGSISTLTIQRTEQRDSAMYRCASSYGATGLGETQYFGPGTRLLVL.

The chain uses TRBV6-1 and TRBJ1-2, with D perhaps matching TRBD1 (5 bases). This CDR3 is built from 15 residues. The V gene's germline CDR1 is MNHNS and CDR2 SASEGT. Trimming stripped 3 bases from V and 3 bases from J, with 14 bases between. The DNA for the CDR3 is TGTGCCAGCAGTGAGGAGGGGCCTGGGGACTATGGCTACACCTTC. This translates into CASSEEGPGDYGYTF.

The gene calls are TRBV29-1 and TRBJ2-7; tentative D call: TRBD2 (5 bases). CDR3 length: 12 residues. V dropped 6 bases and J dropped 7 bases, with 16 bases sitting between them. From germline, CDR1 is SQVTM and CDR2 ANQGSEA. The CDR3 loop reads CSVVGRSREQYF. CDR3 in DNA: TGCAGCGTCGTGGGGAGATCTCGGGAGCAGTACTTC.

The chain links TRBV19 to TRBJ1-6; tentatively, D is TRBD1 (6 bases). Trimming stripped 0 bases from V and 6 bases from J, with 9 bases between. Germline V gene data show CDR1 as LNHDA and CDR2 as SQIVND (reference sequence). This CDR3 has 15 residues. For the CDR3, the DNA is TGTGCCAGTAGTATAGATGAGGACAGTAATTCACCCCTCCACTTT. This sequence encodes CASSIDEDSNSPLHF.

The chain combines TRBV4-3 with TRBJ2-2, with D maybe TRBD1 (6 bases). The germline V gene has CDR1 LGHNA and CDR2 YSLEER. CDR3 size: 16 residues. V lost 0 bases and J 1 base, leaving 9 bases between the germline ends. CDR3 in amino acids: CASSQDRGWNTGELFF. The DNA of the CDR3 is TGCGCCAGCAGCCAAGACAGGGGATGGAACACCGGGGAGCTGTTTTTT.

The gene calls are TRBV3-1 (or the pseudogene TRBV3-2) and TRBJ2-3; tentative D call: TRBD1 (5 bases). The CDR3 runs 13 residues. Trimming removed 7 bases at V and 4 bases at J, with 12 bases between. Germline CDR1 and CDR2: LGHDT and YNNKEL (reference sequence). The CDR3 DNA follows: TGTGCCAGCAACTCTAGGGGTTCAGATACGCAGTATTTT. It is translated as CASNSRGSDTQYF.

This chain connects TRBV7-6 to TRBJ2-7; a possible D gene is TRBD1 (7 bases). CDR1 and CDR2 (germline): SGHVS, FNYEAQ. This CDR3 contains 15 residues. Trimming removed 5 bases at V and 2 bases at J, with 16 bases between. This CDR3 is CASSPEEGAAYEQYF. In DNA form, the CDR3 reads TGTGCCAGCAGCCCAGAGGAGGGGGCTGCCTACGAGCAGTACTTC.

The V and J genes are TRBV6-2 or TRBV6-3 and TRBJ1-2; D is uncertain. Germline V gene data show CDR1 as MNHEY and CDR2 as SVGEGT. V shed 1 base and J shed 4 bases, with 10 bases lying between them. There are 14 residues in the CDR3. CDR3 nucleotide sequence: TGTGCCAGCAGTTACTTGGGCAGCTCCTATGGCTACACCTTC. It translates to CASSYLGSSYGYTF.

The chain has TRBV3-1 (or the pseudogene TRBV3-2) and TRBJ1-4, with 9 bases matching TRBD1. The V segment lost 4 bases and the J segment 8 bases; nucleotides outside the gene matches: 5. The CDR3 consists of 14 residues. Germline V gene lookup returns CDR1 LGHDT and CDR2 YNNKEL (reference sequence). The CDR3 is CASSPRDRVEKLFF. The CDR3, as DNA: TGTGCCAGCAGCCCCCGGGACAGGGTGGAAAAACTGTTTTTT.

In nucleotides, the CDR3 is TGTGCCAGCAGCCAGACAGATAGCAATCAGCCCCAGCATTTT. Protein product: CASSQTDSNQPQHF. The chain couples TRBV7-9 to TRBJ1-5; TRBD1 might be the D (5 bases). Trimming shortened V by 5 bases and J by 0 bases, and 8 bases separated the two germline ends. CDR1 is SEHNR and CDR2 is FQNEAQ in the germline V gene (reference sequence). This CDR3 region has 14 residues.

The chain is built from TRBV19 and TRBJ1-2, with 7 bases identical to TRBD1. The ends lost 5 bases at V and 5 bases at J; junction bases unmatched: 14. Germline V gives CDR1 LNHDA, CDR2 SQIVND (reference sequence). This CDR3 is 16 amino acids long. In DNA form, the CDR3 reads TGTGCCAGTAGTCAAGCCCGTCAGGGGGTCCGATATGGCTACACCTTC. Encoded protein: CASSQARQGVRYGYTF.